This passage covers 11 T cell receptor beta chains from one sample sequenced in a study of cytomegalovirus exposure and HLA in healthy donors. In the PCR, 60 Vbeta and 13 Jbeta primers were used. Sequencing was performed with immunoSEQ multiplex PCR; in TCRdb, only in-frame clones are kept and a portion is missing. This table has around 130,000 clones, over 60% appearing once. The sequenced sample was PBMCs. These receptors were obtained from a man aged 18 to 30 in good health and CMV-seropositive.

The V and J genes are TRBV6-1 and TRBJ1-4, with D tentatively TRBD1 (6 bases). Per germline, CDR1 MNHNS and CDR2 SASEGT. CDR3 length equals 14 residues. Trimming left V 4 bases short and J 7 bases short, with 13 bases between. In DNA form, the CDR3 reads TGTGCCAGCAGTGGACCGGGACAATTTGAAAAACTGTTTTTT. This translates into CASSGPGQFEKLFF.

This clone was observed a single time. The V gene is TRBV10-3, the J gene TRBJ2-5, with a possible D match to TRBD2 (6 bases). Germline values: CDR1 ENHRY, CDR2 SYGVKD. Trimming removed 0 bases at V and 3 bases at J, with 11 bases between. The CDR3 has 15 residues. The CDR3 region is CAISESVAGKETQYF. CDR3 DNA: TGTGCCATCAGTGAGTCGGTGGCGGGGAAAGAGACCCAGTACTTC.

The rearrangement uses TRBV5-1 and TRBJ2-3; TRBD2 matches at 7 bases. The CDR3 consists of 16 residues. Looked up from germline, CDR1 is SGHRS and CDR2 is YFSETQ. Trimming removed 4 bases from V and 0 bases from J; junction bases left unmatched: 8. Written as DNA, the CDR3 is TGCGCCAGCAGCGACCAAGGCGGGGGTAGCACAGATACGCAGTATTTT. Its protein is CASSDQGGGSTDTQYF.

The chain recombines TRBV10-2 with TRBJ2-3; TRBD2 is a possible D gene (7 bases). The CDR3 contains 15 residues. Per the germline V gene, CDR1 is WSHSY and CDR2 is SAAADI. The ends were cut back, 4 bases at V and 0 bases at J, with 11 bases in the middle. The CDR3 here is CASSGRGASTDTQYF. The CDR3 coding sequence is TGCGCCAGCAGTGGCCGGGGGGCCAGCACAGATACGCAGTATTTT.

The chain joins TRBV7-8 to TRBJ1-2, with D possibly matching TRBD1 (6 bases). This CDR3 has 15 residues. Germline loops: CDR1 SGHVS, CDR2 FQNEAQ. Trimming stripped 5 bases from V and 8 bases from J, with 21 bases between. CDR3 DNA sequence: TGTGCCAGCAGCCCCCGGCGGGCAGGGGATGGAGGCTACACCTTC. Amino acids: CASSPRRAGDGGYTF.

This clone was counted once. The chain joins TRBV29-1 to TRBJ2-7; TRBD1 might be the D (5 bases). The CDR3 runs to 13 residues. Germline lookup yields CDR1 SQVTM and CDR2 ANQGSEA. The ends were cut back, 4 bases at V and 6 bases at J, with 16 bases in the middle. CDR3 bases: TGCAGCGTTGGCCCTGTAGGACACGGCGAGCAGTACTTC. Translating it yields CSVGPVGHGEQYF.

This rearrangement joins TRBV7-2 to TRBJ1-2; D is uncertain. Germline V gene sequence: CDR1 SGHTA, CDR2 FQGNSA. V was trimmed by 4 bases and J by 8 bases, leaving 23 bases between them. The CDR3 loop spans 16 amino acids. In DNA, the CDR3 is TGTGCCAGCAGCTCCCGAGGTGGGAGAAATCAGGCGGGCTACACCTTC. The encoded protein is CASSSRGGRNQAGYTF.

The sample holds a few counts of this clone. The chain uses TRBV30 and TRBJ2-5, with D perhaps matching TRBD2 (5 bases). Germline assignment: CDR1 GTSNPN and CDR2 SVGIG (reference sequence). This CDR3 region has 16 residues. The V end lost 4 bases, the J end lost 5 bases, and 23 bases lay between the germline ends. As DNA, the CDR3 is TGTGCCTGGAACCCCCGGGGTGGCCCGGGATCGGAGACCCAGTACTTC. Amino acid sequence: CAWNPRGGPGSETQYF.

J is TRBJ1-5 and V is TRBV7-8, with D perhaps matching TRBD1 (6 bases). The CDR3 loop spans 14 amino acids. The V end lost 1 base, the J end lost 7 bases, and 11 bases lay between the germline ends. Germline values: CDR1 SGHVS, CDR2 FQNEAQ. CDR3 sequence: CASSLEGVWQPQHF. DNA of the CDR3: TGTGCCAGCAGCTTAGAGGGGGTATGGCAGCCCCAGCATTTT.

This chain joins TRBV4-2 and TRBJ1-2; no reliable D call. The CDR3 is 15 amino acids. The germline V gene encodes CDR1 LGHNA and CDR2 YNFKEQ. V lost 0 bases and J lost 8, with 16 bases in between. This CDR3 is CASSQDLPIEGGYTF. CDR3 in DNA: TGTGCCAGCAGCCAAGATTTACCCATCGAGGGCGGCTACACCTTC.

This clone was detected a few times. V usage is TRBV15 and J usage is TRBJ1-5; D call uncertain. The germline V and J ends were trimmed by 0 bases and 3 bases, with 9 bases remaining between them. CDR1 LNHNV and CDR2 YYDKDF come from the germline V gene (reference sequence). The CDR3 has 15 amino acids. CDR3 bases: TGTGCCACCAGCAGAGATCCGAGCAACAATCAGCCCCAGCATTTT. Its protein product is CATSRDPSNNQPQHF. The complete variable domain, with remaining parts taken from reference TRBV15 and TRBJ1-5, reads DAMVIQNPRYQVTQFGKPVTLSCSQTLNHNVMYWYQQKSSQAPKLLFHYYDKDFNNEADTPDNFQSRRPNTSFCFLDIRSPGLGDTAMYLCATSRDPSNNQPQHFGDGTRLSIL.